This T cell receptor beta chain was recovered during a study of T cell clonality in common variable immunodeficiency. Reduced serum IgG, IgA and/or IgM plus specific antibody deficiency defined CVID. Study results and limitations: Common variable immunodeficiency TCR beta sequences reportedly had fewer deletions and N-nucleotide insertions. Compared with healthy controls, CVID subjects showed increased TCRbeta clonality, mostly in about a third.

For this clone: What it recognizes is unknown. Coverage ceases 3 residues before the CDR3 finishes, and the germline J gene fills in the end.

This CDR3 comprises 13 residues. Trimming stripped 1 base from V and 5 bases from J, with 5 bases between. The germline V gene has CDR1 SGHVS and CDR2 FNYEAQ. Sequencing input was equivalent genomic DNA from CVID and controls. Repertoires were generated with immunoSEQ multiplex PCR, while TCRdb's copy carries only in-frame clones and drops some. Observed in the sample are over 15,000 clones, none of them singletons. The sequence was collected from a human donor with common variable immunodeficiency. The chain couples TRBV7-6 to TRBJ1-4; D ambiguous. Material for sequencing was peripheral blood mononuclear cells. This CDR3 is CASSLGGNEKLFF. Incomplete CDR3 DNA: TGTGCCAGCAGCTTAGGCGGGAATGAAAAA.